The 24 T cell receptor beta chains below all came from one sample that was sequenced in a study of T-cell memory formation after mild COVID-19. Each CDR3 protein is one row after TCRdb ran MiXCR on the 5' RACE reads. Among some 130,000 distinct CDR3 sequences listed, roughly 6% were seen once. Sequencing was performed on PBMCs or a T cell subset sorted from them (not recorded which). Receptor source: an adult woman who had mild COVID-19 (a few samples of this study predate the infection). Cell type and time point are not known.

This clonotype came up a few times. J is TRBJ2-7 and V is TRBV7-2; possibly TRBD2 for D (5 bases). V lost 7 bases and J 2 bases, leaving 15 bases between the germline ends. Germline-derived CDR1 and CDR2 are SGHTA and FQGNSA. There are 14 residues in the CDR3. CDR3 nucleotide sequence: TGTGCCAGCACCTTCCGTATCGGGGCCTACGAGCAGTACTTC. Translating gives CASTFRIGAYEQYF.

This clonotype has a handful of counts. The V gene is TRBV7-8, the J gene TRBJ2-3, with D possibly TRBD1 on 7 matching bases. Germline lookup yields CDR1 SGHVS and CDR2 FQNEAQ. CDR3 length equals 16 residues. The germline V and J ends were trimmed by 4 bases and 4 bases, with 18 bases remaining between them. The CDR3 region is CASSSAWTGGADTQYF. CDR3 in DNA: TGTGCCAGCAGCTCTGCTTGGACAGGCGGGGCAGATACGCAGTATTTT.

The chain joins TRBV18 to TRBJ2-5, with no clear D. Germline-derived CDR1 and CDR2 are KGHSH and LQKENI. The V and J ends lost 1 base and 5 bases respectively, with 11 bases between them. This CDR3 spans 14 amino acids. CDR3 amino acids: CASSPQINTETQYF. CDR3 nucleotide sequence: TGTGCCAGCTCACCACAAATAAATACGGAGACCCAGTACTTC.

This clonotype was seen only a few times. The chain has TRBV6-2 or TRBV6-3 and TRBJ1-1; perhaps TRBD1 as D (5 bases). V was trimmed by 6 bases and J by 4 bases, leaving 9 bases between them. Germline CDR1 MNHEY, CDR2 SVGEGT. The length of the CDR3 is 12 residues. DNA for the CDR3: TGTGCCAGCAGACAGGACGGCACTGAAGCTTTCTTT. It encodes CASRQDGTEAFF.

The chain links TRBV3-1 to TRBJ2-1; 7 positions match TRBD2. The CDR3 has 14 amino acids. With V trimmed by 0 bases and J by 9 bases, 5 bases remained unmatched. Germline values: CDR1 LGHDT, CDR2 YNNKEL (reference sequence). The CDR3: CASSQDRVAGEQFF. The CDR3 DNA is TGTGCCAGCAGCCAAGATCGAGTAGCGGGTGAGCAGTTCTTC.

Many counts were recorded for this clonotype. The J gene is TRBJ2-3, the V gene TRBV12-3 or TRBV12-4, with no clear D. The length of the CDR3 is 10 residues. The V and J ends lost 6 bases and 2 bases respectively, with 0 bases between them. As DNA, the CDR3 is TGTGCCAGCAGCACAGATACGCAGTATTTT. Residues: CASSTDTQYF.

Notes on this clonotype: Compared with germline, one end of the junction differs, possibly owing to a read error. J is TRBJ1-2 and V is TRBV12-3 or TRBV12-4; D unresolved. The CDR3 sequence is 12 residues long. CDR3 protein: CSSSSGNYGYTF. CDR3 nucleotide sequence: TGTTCCAGCAGTTCAGGCAACTATGGCTACACCTTC.

A few counts support this clonotype. The chain employs TRBV7-2 and TRBJ2-5; TRBD1 matches at 8 bases. CDR1 and CDR2 from the germline V gene are SGHTA and FQGNSA. V lost 4 bases and J lost 3; bases outside the gene matches: 13. The CDR3 covers 17 residues. The chain's CDR3 is CASSSLRKTGAEETQYF. The CDR3 nucleotides read TGTGCCAGCAGCTCCCTACGCAAGACAGGGGCGGAAGAGACCCAGTACTTC.

This clonotype has ten or more counts. This rearrangement joins TRBV20-1 to TRBJ2-3; 14 bases fit TRBD2. CDR1 and CDR2 (germline): DFQATT, SNEGSKA (reference sequence). The J segment lost 4 bases and the V segment lost 0 bases, leaving 6 bases of the junction unmatched. CDR3 length: 17 residues. CDR3 bases: TGCAGTGCTAGAGATCAGGAGACTAGCGGGGGGGCAGATACGCAGTATTTT. The encoded protein is CSARDQETSGGADTQYF.

CDR3 bases: TGTGCCAGCAGCTCCCCGGACAGGGGTGGCAATGAGCAGTTCTTC. The encoded protein is CASSSPDRGGNEQFF. The V gene is TRBV7-9, the J gene TRBJ2-1, with TRBD1 identical over 9 bases. Germline CDR1 and CDR2: SEHNR and FQNEAQ (reference sequence). CDR3 length: 15 amino acids. Losses at the gene ends were 4 bases for V and 6 bases for J; bases not matched to a gene: 7.

The chain joins TRBV5-6 to TRBJ2-5; a possible D gene is TRBD1 (5 bases). Per the germline V gene, CDR1 is SGHDT and CDR2 is YYEEEE. The CDR3 covers 15 residues. Trimming stripped 2 bases from V and 1 base from J, with 12 bases between. As DNA, the CDR3 is TGTGCCAGCAGCTTCAACAGGTTCCTCCAAGAGACCCAGTACTTC. The encoded protein is CASSFNRFLQETQYF.

This clonotype was observed a few times. This sequence joins TRBV25-1 and TRBJ2-5; perhaps TRBD1 as D (5 bases). The CDR3 consists of 13 residues. The germline V gene encodes CDR1 MGHDK and CDR2 SYGVNS. Trimming took 6 bases from V and 5 from J, leaving 13 bases between them. The CDR3 nucleotides read TGTGCCAGCAGGGACAATCTGCCCGAGACCCAGTACTTC. Amino acids: CASRDNLPETQYF.

The rearrangement joins TRBV20-1 to TRBJ1-5; D uncertain. The CDR3 spans 14 residues. Germline CDR1 and CDR2: DFQATT and SNEGSKA (reference sequence). Between the trimmed V and J ends, which lost 4 bases and 6 bases, there was a span of 16 bases. The CDR3 DNA reads as TGCAGTGCTACCCCCGCGGGAGATATTCAGCCCCAGCATTTT. Translated: CSATPAGDIQPQHF.

This clonotype was observed a few times. This chain joins TRBV10-3 and TRBJ1-2, with 8 bases lining up with TRBD1. The CDR3 loop spans 15 amino acids. Germline V gene lookup returns CDR1 ENHRY and CDR2 SYGVKD. Trimming removed 4 bases from V and 5 bases from J; junction bases left unmatched: 9. This chain's CDR3 is CAISGSDREGYGYTF. For the CDR3, the DNA is TGTGCCATCAGTGGATCGGACAGGGAGGGGTATGGCTACACCTTC.

The V gene is TRBV24-1, the J gene TRBJ1-1; D remains ambiguous. The CDR3 spans 11 residues. CDR1 KGHDR and CDR2 SFDVKD come from the germline V gene. V was pared by 7 bases and J by 1 base, with 3 bases between. CDR3 protein: CATRSNTEAFF. The CDR3 DNA is TGTGCCACCAGGTCGAACACTGAAGCTTTCTTT.

This clonotype was found a few times. The chain employs TRBV5-5 and TRBJ1-2; D gene ambiguous. V was pared by 1 base and J by 4 bases, with 8 bases between. Germline CDR1 reads SGHKS; CDR2 reads YYEKEE (reference sequence). CDR3 size: 13 residues. CDR3 amino acids: CASSLPGSYGYTF. The CDR3 DNA is TGTGCCAGCAGCTTGCCGGGGAGCTATGGCTACACCTTC.

This clonotype was picked up many times. This chain's CDR3 is CASSLGFQNTEAFF. CDR3 DNA: TGTGCCAGCAGCCTAGGGTTCCAGAACACTGAAGCTTTCTTT. The chain recombines TRBV7-8 with TRBJ1-1; D call uncertain. CDR1 is SGHVS and CDR2 is FQNEAQ in the germline V gene. Trimming removed 5 bases from V and 1 base from J, with 11 bases in between. The CDR3 is 14 amino acids.

This clonotype occurred a few times. The rearrangement joins TRBV9 to TRBJ2-7, with TRBD1 matching over 8 bases. The CDR3 loop spans 14 amino acids. With V trimmed by 4 bases and J by 2 bases, 5 bases remained unmatched. Germline values: CDR1 SGDLS, CDR2 YYNGEE. CDR3: CASSLQGVPYEQYF. CDR3 bases: TGTGCCAGCAGCCTACAGGGGGTCCCCTACGAGCAGTACTTC.

This clonotype occurred a few times. The chain combines TRBV19 with TRBJ2-7, with D uncertain. V shed 3 bases and J shed 6 bases, with 12 bases lying between them. The CDR3 extends over 13 amino acids. Germline V gives CDR1 LNHDA, CDR2 SQIVND (reference sequence). The CDR3 DNA reads as TGTGCCAGTAGTATTACACGGAAGGGCGAGCAGTACTTC. This encodes CASSITRKGEQYF.

The chain carries TRBV19 and TRBJ2-3; D possibly corresponds to TRBD1 (6 bases). This CDR3 spans 13 amino acids. The germline V and J ends were trimmed by 7 bases and 0 bases, with 8 bases remaining between them. Germline CDR1 is LNHDA and CDR2 is SQIVND (reference sequence). The CDR3 bases are TGTGCCAGTATTGACAGGAGCACAGATACGCAGTATTTT. Amino acid sequence: CASIDRSTDTQYF.

This clonotype was counted at least ten times. This rearrangement joins TRBV7-8 to TRBJ1-1; unclear D gene. This CDR3 is 13 amino acids long. Germline V CDR1 and CDR2: SGHVS, FQNEAQ. The ends were cut back, 4 bases at V and 1 base at J, with 7 bases in the middle. DNA of the CDR3: TGTGCCAGCAGCTCGAGCGGGAACACTGAAGCTTTCTTT. Translated, it gives CASSSSGNTEAFF.

The sample holds a few counts of this clonotype. This chain joins TRBV7-9 and TRBJ1-5; 7 positions agree with TRBD1. This CDR3 is built from 14 residues. Germline V gene lookup returns CDR1 SEHNR and CDR2 FQNEAQ (reference sequence). V trimming: 6 bases; J trimming: 4 bases; junction bases outside the gene matches: 6. This CDR3 reads CASSTQGPNQPQHF. In nucleotides, the CDR3 is TGTGCCAGCAGTACACAGGGGCCGAATCAGCCCCAGCATTTT.

A few counts support this clonotype. V gene TRBV4-2 combines with J gene TRBJ1-4; a possible D gene is TRBD1 (6 bases). The CDR3 sequence is 15 residues long. In germline, CDR1 is LGHNA, CDR2 YNFKEQ. V lost 1 base, J lost 8 bases, and 14 bases lay in between. The CDR3 nucleotides read TGTGCCAGCAGCCAAGGTAACAGGGACGCGGAAAAACTGTTTTTT. This encodes CASSQGNRDAEKLFF.

The chain recombines TRBV15 with TRBJ2-7; D is perhaps TRBD2 (6 bases). Trimming took off 3 bases at V and 3 bases at J, with 9 bases between the two ends. There are 13 residues in the CDR3. Germline lookup yields CDR1 LNHNV and CDR2 YYDKDF (reference sequence). The CDR3: CATSRHGGYEQYF. CDR3 nucleotides: TGTGCCACCAGCAGGCACGGGGGCTACGAGCAGTACTTC.